This TCR beta chain was identified in a study of T-cell memory formation after mild COVID-19. The CDR3 has 15 amino acids. The ends were cut back, 3 bases at V and 3 bases at J, with 12 bases in the middle. The germline gives CDR1 SGHTA, CDR2 FQGNSA. Using its own MiXCR run on the 5' RACE reads, TCRdb lists one record per CDR3 protein. Of approximately 260,000 distinct CDR3 sequences listed, around 15% are singletons. The TCR comes from a man aged 18-30 years who had mild COVID-19 (a few samples of this study predate the infection). Cell type and time point are not known. The source material was PBMCs or a T cell subset sorted from them (not recorded which). The chain combines TRBV7-2 with TRBJ2-1; possible D gene TRBD2, 7 bases. The CDR3 DNA reads TGTGCCAGCAGCTTTGGGGGGGGCCTCTACAATGAGCAGTTCTTC. As protein: CASSFGGGLYNEQFF.